This T cell receptor (beta chain) derives from a study of blood T cell repertoires in COVID-19. Sequencing used immunoSEQ multiplex PCR; TCRdb keeps in-frame clones, though not all of them. The profile shows about 280,000 clones, under 90% of them singletons. This sequence was found in a woman between 50 and 59 years old who had recovered from COVID-19. The specimen sequenced was peripheral blood.

The CDR3 is CASTNDRGRRDCPNYGYTF. CDR3 DNA: TGTGCCAGCACTAACGACAGGGGGCGACGCGACTGTCCTAACTATGGCTACACCTTC. The chain uses TRBV21-1 and TRBJ1-2; the table gives TRBD1 as D, unverified against the DNA. TRBV21-1 is assigned pseudogene status. The CDR3 spans 19 residues.